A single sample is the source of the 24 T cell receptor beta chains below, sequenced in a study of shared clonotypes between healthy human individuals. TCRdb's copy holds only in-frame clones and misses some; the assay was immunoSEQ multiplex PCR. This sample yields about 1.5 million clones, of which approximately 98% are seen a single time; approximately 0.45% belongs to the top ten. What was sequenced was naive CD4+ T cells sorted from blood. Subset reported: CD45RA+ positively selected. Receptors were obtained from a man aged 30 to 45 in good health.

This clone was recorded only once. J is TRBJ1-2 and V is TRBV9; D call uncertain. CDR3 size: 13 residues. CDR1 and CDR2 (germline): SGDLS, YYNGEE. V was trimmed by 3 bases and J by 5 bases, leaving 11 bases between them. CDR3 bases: TGTGCCAGCAGCGACGGGATCGGTTATGGCTACACCTTC. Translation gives CASSDGIGYGYTF.

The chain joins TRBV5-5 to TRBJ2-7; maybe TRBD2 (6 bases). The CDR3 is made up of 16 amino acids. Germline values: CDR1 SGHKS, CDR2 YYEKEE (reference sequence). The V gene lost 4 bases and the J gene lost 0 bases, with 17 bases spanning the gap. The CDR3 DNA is TGTGCCAGCAGCACGGGAGCACCCTCAAGCTCCTACGAGCAGTACTTC. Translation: CASSTGAPSSSYEQYF.

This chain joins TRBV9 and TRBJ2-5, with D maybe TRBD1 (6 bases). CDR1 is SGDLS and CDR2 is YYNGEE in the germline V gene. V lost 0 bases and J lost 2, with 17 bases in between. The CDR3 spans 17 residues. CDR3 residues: CASSVDIWGHRQETQYF. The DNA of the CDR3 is TGTGCCAGCAGCGTAGACATATGGGGACATCGACAAGAGACCCAGTACTTC.

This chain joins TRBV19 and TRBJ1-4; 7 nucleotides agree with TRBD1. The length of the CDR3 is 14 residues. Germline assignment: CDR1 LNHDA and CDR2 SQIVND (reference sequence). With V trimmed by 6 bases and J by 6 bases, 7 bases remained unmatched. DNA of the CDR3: TGTGCCAGTAGGACCAACAGGGGAGATGAAAAACTGTTTTTT. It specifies CASRTNRGDEKLFF.

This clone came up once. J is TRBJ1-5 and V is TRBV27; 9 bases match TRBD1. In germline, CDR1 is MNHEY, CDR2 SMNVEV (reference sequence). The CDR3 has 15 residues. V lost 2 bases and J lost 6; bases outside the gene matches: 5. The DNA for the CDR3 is TGTGCCAGCAGTTTAGGGACAGGGAGCGTTCAGCCCCAGCATTTT. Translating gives CASSLGTGSVQPQHF.

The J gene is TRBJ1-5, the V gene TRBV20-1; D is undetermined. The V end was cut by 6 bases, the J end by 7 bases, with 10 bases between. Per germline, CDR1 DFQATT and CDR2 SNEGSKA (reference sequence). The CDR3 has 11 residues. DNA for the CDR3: TGCAGTGCAGGTCGTTACCAGCCCCAGCATTTT. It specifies CSAGRYQPQHF.

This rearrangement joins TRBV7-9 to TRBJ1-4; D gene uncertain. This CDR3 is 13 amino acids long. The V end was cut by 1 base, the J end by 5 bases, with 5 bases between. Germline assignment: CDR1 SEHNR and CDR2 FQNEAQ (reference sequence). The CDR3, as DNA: TGTGCCAGCAGCTTAGACTGGAATGAAAAACTGTTTTTT. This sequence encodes CASSLDWNEKLFF. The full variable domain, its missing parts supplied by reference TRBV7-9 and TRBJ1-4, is DTGVSQNPRHKITKRGQNVTFRCDPISEHNRLYWYRQTLGQGPEFLTYFQNEAQLEKSRLLSDRFSAERPKGSFSTLEIQRTEQGDSAMYLCASSLDWNEKLFFGSGTQLSVL.

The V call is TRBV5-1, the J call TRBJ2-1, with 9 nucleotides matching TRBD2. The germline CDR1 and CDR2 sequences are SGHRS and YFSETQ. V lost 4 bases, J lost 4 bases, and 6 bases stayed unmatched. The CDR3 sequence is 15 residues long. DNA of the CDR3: TGCGCCAGCAGCCCGACTAGCGGACCTTACAATGAGCAGTTCTTC. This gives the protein CASSPTSGPYNEQFF.

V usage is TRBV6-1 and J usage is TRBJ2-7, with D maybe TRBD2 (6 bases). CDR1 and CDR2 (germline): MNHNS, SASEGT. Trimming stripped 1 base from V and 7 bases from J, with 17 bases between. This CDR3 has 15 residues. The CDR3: CASSEVLQPGREQYF. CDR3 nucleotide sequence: TGTGCCAGCAGTGAAGTTTTGCAACCAGGGAGGGAGCAGTACTTC.

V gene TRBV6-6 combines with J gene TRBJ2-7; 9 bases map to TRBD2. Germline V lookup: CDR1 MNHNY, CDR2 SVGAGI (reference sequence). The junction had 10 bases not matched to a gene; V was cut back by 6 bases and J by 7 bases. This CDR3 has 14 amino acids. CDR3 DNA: TGTGCCAGCAGGGACGGACTAGCGTACGTGGAGCAGTACTTC. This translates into CASRDGLAYVEQYF.

The CDR3 DNA sequence: TGCGCCAGCAGCTTCGGACAGGGAGACACCATATATTTT. Protein product: CASSFGQGDTIYF. V and J are TRBV5-1 and TRBJ1-3, with 8 bases lining up with TRBD1. This CDR3 region has 13 residues. Unmatched junction bases numbered 3, after V lost 2 bases and J lost 8 bases. The germline CDR1 and CDR2 sequences are SGHRS and YFSETQ. Supplemented by reference TRBV5-1 and TRBJ1-3, the full variable domain reads KAGVTQTPRYLIKTRGQQVTLSCSPISGHRSVSWYQQTPGQGLQFLFEYFSETQRNKGNFPGRFSGRQFSNSRSEMNVSTLELGDSALYLCASSFGQGDTIYFGEGSWLTVV.

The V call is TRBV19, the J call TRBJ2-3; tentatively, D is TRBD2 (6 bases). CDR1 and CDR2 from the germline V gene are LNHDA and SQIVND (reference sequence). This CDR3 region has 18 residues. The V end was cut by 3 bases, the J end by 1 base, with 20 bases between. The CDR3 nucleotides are TGTGCCAGTAGTATTCCCTTCGCGGGGCTCTTGGGCACAGATACGCAGTATTTT. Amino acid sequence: CASSIPFAGLLGTDTQYF.

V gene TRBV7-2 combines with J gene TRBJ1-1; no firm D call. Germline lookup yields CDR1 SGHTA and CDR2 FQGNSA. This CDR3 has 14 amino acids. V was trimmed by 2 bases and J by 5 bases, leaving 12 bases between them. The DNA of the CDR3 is TGTGCCAGCAGCTTAAGTATCTCGAGGACTGAAGCTTTCTTT. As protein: CASSLSISRTEAFF.

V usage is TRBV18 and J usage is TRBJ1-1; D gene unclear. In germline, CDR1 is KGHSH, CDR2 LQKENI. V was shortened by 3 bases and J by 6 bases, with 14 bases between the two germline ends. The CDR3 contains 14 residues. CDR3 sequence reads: CASSPDGWAAEAFF. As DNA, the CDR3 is TGTGCCAGCTCACCGGATGGTTGGGCTGCTGAAGCTTTCTTT.

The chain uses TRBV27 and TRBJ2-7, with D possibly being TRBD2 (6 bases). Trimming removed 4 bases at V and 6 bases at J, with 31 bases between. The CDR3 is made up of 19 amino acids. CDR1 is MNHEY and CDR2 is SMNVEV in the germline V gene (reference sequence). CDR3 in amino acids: CASSYQKVLGTFHSLEQYF. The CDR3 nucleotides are TGTGCCAGCAGTTACCAAAAAGTCCTAGGGACTTTCCACTCACTCGAGCAGTACTTC.

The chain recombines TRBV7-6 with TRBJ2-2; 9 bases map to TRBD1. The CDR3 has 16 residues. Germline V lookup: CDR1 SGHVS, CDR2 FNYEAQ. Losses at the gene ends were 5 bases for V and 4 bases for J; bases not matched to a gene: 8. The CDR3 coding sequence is TGTGCCAGCAGCGTAACAGGGGGCCGGAGCACCGGGGAGCTGTTTTTT. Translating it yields CASSVTGGRSTGELFF. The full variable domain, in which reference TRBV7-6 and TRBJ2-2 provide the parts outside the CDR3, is GAGVSQSPRYKVTKRGQDVALRCDPISGHVSLYWYRQALGQGPEFLTYFNYEAQQDKSGLPNDRFSAERPEGSISTLTIQRTEQRDSAMYRCASSVTGGRSTGELFFGEGSRLTVL.

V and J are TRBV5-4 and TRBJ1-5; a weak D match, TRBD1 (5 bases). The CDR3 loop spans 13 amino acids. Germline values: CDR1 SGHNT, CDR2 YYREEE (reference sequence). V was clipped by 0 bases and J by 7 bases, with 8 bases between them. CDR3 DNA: TGTGCCAGCAGCTTGGGGGGGTCCCAGCCCCAGCATTTT. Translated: CASSLGGSQPQHF.

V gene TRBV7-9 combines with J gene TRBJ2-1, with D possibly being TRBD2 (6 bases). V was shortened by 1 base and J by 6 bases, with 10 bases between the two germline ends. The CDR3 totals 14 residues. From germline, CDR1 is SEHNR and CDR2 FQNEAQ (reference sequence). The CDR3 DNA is TGTGCCAGCAGCTTAGGCGGACTATTCAATGAGCAGTTCTTC. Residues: CASSLGGLFNEQFF.

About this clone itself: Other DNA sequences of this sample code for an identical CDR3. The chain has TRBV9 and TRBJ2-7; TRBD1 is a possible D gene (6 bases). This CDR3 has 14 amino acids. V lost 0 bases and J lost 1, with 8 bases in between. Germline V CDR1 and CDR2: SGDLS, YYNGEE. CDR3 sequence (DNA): TGTGCCAGCAGCGTAGCAGGGGCTTCCTACGAGCAGTACTTC. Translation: CASSVAGASYEQYF.

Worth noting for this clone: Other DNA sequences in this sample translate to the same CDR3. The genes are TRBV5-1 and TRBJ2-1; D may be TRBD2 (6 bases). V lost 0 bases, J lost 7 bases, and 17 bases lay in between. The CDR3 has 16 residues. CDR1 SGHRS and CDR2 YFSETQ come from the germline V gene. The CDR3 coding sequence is TGCGCCAGCAGCTTGGCCTCAGCGGGCACACATAATGAGCAGTTCTTC. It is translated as CASSLASAGTHNEQFF.

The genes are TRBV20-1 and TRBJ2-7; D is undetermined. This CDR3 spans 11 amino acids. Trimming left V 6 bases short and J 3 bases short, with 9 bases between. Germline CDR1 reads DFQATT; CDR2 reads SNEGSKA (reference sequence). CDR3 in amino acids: CSAAGNYEQYF. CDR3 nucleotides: TGCAGTGCCGCCGGAAACTACGAGCAGTACTTC.

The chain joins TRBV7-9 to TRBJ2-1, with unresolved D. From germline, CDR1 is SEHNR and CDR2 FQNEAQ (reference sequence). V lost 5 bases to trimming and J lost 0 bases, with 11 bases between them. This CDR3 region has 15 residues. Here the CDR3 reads CASSRRFGSYNEQFF. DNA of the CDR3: TGTGCCAGCAGCCGGCGGTTCGGCTCCTACAATGAGCAGTTCTTC. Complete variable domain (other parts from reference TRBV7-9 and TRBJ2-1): DTGVSQNPRHKITKRGQNVTFRCDPISEHNRLYWYRQTLGQGPEFLTYFQNEAQLEKSRLLSDRFSAERPKGSFSTLEIQRTEQGDSAMYLCASSRRFGSYNEQFFGPGTRLTVL.

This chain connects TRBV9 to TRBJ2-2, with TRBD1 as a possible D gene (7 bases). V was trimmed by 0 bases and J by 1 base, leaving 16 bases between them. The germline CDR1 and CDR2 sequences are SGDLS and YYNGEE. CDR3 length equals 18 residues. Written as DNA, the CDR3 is TGTGCCAGCAGCGTAGGCGGAGGGGGCCAAGGGAACACCGGGGAGCTGTTTTTT. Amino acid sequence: CASSVGGGGQGNTGELFF.

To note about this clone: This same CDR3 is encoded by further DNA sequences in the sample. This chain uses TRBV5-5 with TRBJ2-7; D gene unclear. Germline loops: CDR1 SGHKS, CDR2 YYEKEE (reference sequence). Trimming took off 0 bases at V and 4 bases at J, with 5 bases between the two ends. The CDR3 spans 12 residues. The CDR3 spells CASSLVVYEQYF. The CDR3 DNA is TGTGCCAGCAGCTTGGTGGTTTACGAGCAGTACTTC.